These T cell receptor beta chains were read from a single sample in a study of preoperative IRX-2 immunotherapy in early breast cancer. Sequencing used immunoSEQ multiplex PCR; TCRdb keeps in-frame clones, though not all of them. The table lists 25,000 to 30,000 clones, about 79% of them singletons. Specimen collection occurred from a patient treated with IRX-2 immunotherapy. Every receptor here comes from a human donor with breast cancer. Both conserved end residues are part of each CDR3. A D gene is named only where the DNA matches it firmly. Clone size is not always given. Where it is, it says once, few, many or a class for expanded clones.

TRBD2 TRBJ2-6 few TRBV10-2 CASSLAGDSGANVLTF TGCGCCAGCAGCCTAGCGGGAGACTCTGGGGCCAACGTCCTGACTTTC
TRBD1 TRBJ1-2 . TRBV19 CATAEEQGRSYGYTF TGTGCCACCGCCGAGGAACAGGGGAGATCCTATGGCTACACCTTC
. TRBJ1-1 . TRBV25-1 CASRLTLTEAFF TGTGCCAGCCGACTGACACTCACTGAAGCTTTCTTT
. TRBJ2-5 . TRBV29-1 CSVNGLGGWETQYF TGCAGCGTAAACGGCTTGGGGGGCTGGGAGACCCAGTACTTC
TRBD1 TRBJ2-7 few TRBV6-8 CASSYDRGAPYEQYF TGTGCCAGCAGTTACGACAGGGGGGCGCCCTACGAGCAGTACTTC
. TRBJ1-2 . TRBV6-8 CASSAQGDYGYTF TGTGCCAGCAGCGCTCAGGGAGACTATGGCTACACCTTC
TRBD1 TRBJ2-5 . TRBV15 CATSRERGQQETQYF TGTGCCACCAGCAGAGAGAGGGGACAGCAAGAGACCCAGTACTTC
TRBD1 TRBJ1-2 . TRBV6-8 CASSYRVGQGPRSYGYTF TGTGCCAGCAGTTATCGTGTGGGACAGGGCCCCCGATCCTATGGCTACACCTTC
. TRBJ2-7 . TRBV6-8 CASSYSTIYEQYF TGTGCCAGCAGTTACTCGACGATCTACGAGCAGTACTTC
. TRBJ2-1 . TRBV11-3 CASSLQAGRGHNEQFF TGTGCCAGCAGCCTGCAGGCGGGAAGGGGGCACAATGAGCAGTTCTTC
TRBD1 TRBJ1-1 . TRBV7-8 CASSLGQVGTEAFF TGTGCCAGCAGCCTGGGACAGGTAGGCACTGAAGCTTTCTTT
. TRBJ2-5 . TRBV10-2 CASSDDYRAPQYF TGCGCCAGCAGTGACGACTACCGGGCCCCCCAGTACTTC
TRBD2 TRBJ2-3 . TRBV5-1 CASSLAVAGNADTQYF TGCGCCAGCAGCTTGGCGGTAGCGGGAAACGCAGATACGCAGTATTTT
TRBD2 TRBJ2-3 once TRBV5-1 CASSLGVAGNTDTQYF TGCGCCAGCAGCTTGGGGGTAGCGGGGAACACAGATACGCAGTATTTT
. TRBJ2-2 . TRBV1 CASSQAYITSGRYAGELFF TGCGCCAGCAGCCAAGCTTATATAACTAGCGGGAGATATGCCGGGGAGCTGTTTTTT
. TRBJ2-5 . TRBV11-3 CASSQQTGGETQYF TGTGCCAGCAGCCAGCAGACTGGCGGTGAGACCCAGTACTTC